This entry lists 29 T cell receptor beta chains sequenced from one sample in a study of CDR3 diversity in severe acne. TCRdb itself ran the PCR reads through MiXCR, one entry per CDR3 protein. Among about 84,000 distinct CDR3 sequences listed, 45% to 60% were seen once. Specimen: blood. The source is a male donor in good health, without acne.

Of note for this clonotype: One base away lies a much larger clone, so this may be a sequencing read error. The chain carries TRBV28 and TRBJ2-5; D is unclear. V shed 6 bases and J shed 1 base, with 18 bases lying between them. CDR3 length equals 16 residues. Looked up from germline, CDR1 is MDHEN and CDR2 is SYDVKM. CDR3 in DNA: TGTGCCAGCAGCTCCGGCCCCAGTTTTGTCCAAGAGACCCAGTACTTC. This translates into CASSSGPSFVQETQYF.

Details on this clonotype: The junction departs from germline at one end; a sequencing error may be responsible. This chain connects TRBV12-3 or TRBV12-4 to TRBJ2-5; a weak D match, TRBD2 (5 bases). The CDR3 sequence is 16 residues long. This CDR3 reads CAGSTRDSESQETQCF. The CDR3 bases are TGTGCCGGCAGTACCCGGGATAGCGAGAGTCAAGAGACCCAGTGCTTC.

This rearrangement joins TRBV6-5 to TRBJ2-1; 7 bases match TRBD2. CDR1 is MNHEY, CDR2 SVGAGI, per germline. The CDR3 is 17 amino acids. Trimming took 0 bases from V and 10 from J; bases not matched to a gene: 15. This chain's CDR3 is CASSYSYGLAVLGEQFF. CDR3 bases: TGTGCCAGCAGTTACTCGTATGGTCTAGCGGTTCTGGGAGAGCAGTTCTTC.

This clonotype was observed at least ten times. The genes are TRBV6-5 and TRBJ2-5; 8 bases align to TRBD2. The CDR3 runs to 15 residues. The V segment lost 4 bases and the J segment 5 bases; nucleotides outside the gene matches: 9. The germline gives CDR1 MNHEY, CDR2 SVGAGI. The CDR3 DNA reads as TGTGCCAGCAGTTCCTTAGGAGCGGGGGAGGAGACCCAGTACTTC. Its protein is CASSSLGAGEETQYF.

Notes on this clonotype: A much larger clone differs by one base, so this may be a read error. The V gene is TRBV6-5, the J gene TRBJ1-2, with D uncertain. Germline lookup yields CDR1 MNHEY and CDR2 SVGAGI. Trimming left V 8 bases short and J 3 bases short, with 10 bases between. This CDR3 has 12 amino acids. The DNA for the CDR3 is TGTGCCAGCGGTGGACCGTACTATGGCTACACCTTC. This translates into CASGGPYYGYTF.

This clonotype was seen ten or more times. The chain combines TRBV3-1 with TRBJ1-6; 9 positions match TRBD1. After removal of 5 bases from V and 7 bases from J, the junction contained 6 bases not matched to a gene. Germline-derived CDR1 and CDR2 are LGHDT and YNNKEL (reference sequence). The CDR3 loop spans 15 amino acids. DNA of the CDR3: TGTGCCAGCAGCAAAGGGACAGGGTGGAATTCACCCCTCCACTTT. Its translation: CASSKGTGWNSPLHF.

About this clonotype: The junction differs from germline at one of its ends, possibly a read error. The genes are TRBV15 and TRBJ2-5, with TRBD2 identical over 7 bases. The CDR3 has 15 residues. Germline V gene sequence: CDR1 LNHNV, CDR2 YYDKDF (reference sequence). CDR3 protein: CATSRDHGGRETQCF. In nucleotides, the CDR3 is TGTGCCACCAGCAGAGACCACGGCGGGCGGGAGACCCAGTGCTTC.

In DNA form, the CDR3 reads TGTGCCAGCAGCCGCGGACCCTTGCGGACTGAAGCTTTCTTT. Protein: CASSRGPLRTEAFF. This sequence joins TRBV7-2 and TRBJ1-1; D is unclear. Germline-derived CDR1 and CDR2 are SGHTA and FQGNSA. V lost 5 bases and J lost 5, with 15 bases in between. This CDR3 is 14 amino acids long.

This clonotype was counted only a few times. V gene TRBV29-1 combines with J gene TRBJ1-3; 7 positions agree with TRBD1. Germline V gene data show CDR1 as SQVTM and CDR2 as ANQGSEA. This CDR3 is built from 15 residues. Trimming cost V 4 bases and J 7 bases; bases outside gene matches: 13. The chain's CDR3 is CSVGGGRTGSNTIYF. CDR3 in DNA: TGCAGCGTTGGGGGTGGGCGGACAGGCTCGAACACCATATATTTT.

The J gene is TRBJ2-7, the V gene TRBV20-1; 13 bases fit TRBD2. This CDR3 is built from 20 residues. V lost 0 bases, J lost 0 bases, and 14 bases stayed unmatched. Looked up from germline, CDR1 is DFQATT and CDR2 is SNEGSKA (reference sequence). CDR3 sequence reads: CSAREFARTSGRASSYEQYF. The CDR3 DNA follows: TGCAGTGCTAGAGAATTTGCCCGAACTAGCGGGAGGGCCAGCTCCTACGAGCAGTACTTC.

The chain is built from TRBV6-4 and TRBJ1-2; possibly TRBD1 for D (5 bases). In germline, CDR1 is MRHNA, CDR2 SNTAGT. CDR3 size: 12 residues. V dropped 2 bases and J dropped 6 bases, with 7 bases sitting between them. The CDR3 is CASSDGDHGYTF. The DNA of the CDR3 is TGTGCCAGCAGTGACGGGGACCATGGCTACACCTTC.

This chain links TRBV2 with TRBJ2-7; TRBD2 aligns across 7 bases. CDR1 and CDR2 (germline): SNHLY, FYNNEI. CDR3 length equals 11 residues. Unmatched junction bases numbered 0, after V lost 3 bases and J lost 7 bases. The CDR3 bases are TGTGCCAGCAGTGAGCGGGAGGAGCAGTACTTC. Translation gives CASSEREEQYF.

This clonotype was seen at least ten times. The chain has TRBV20-1 and TRBJ2-3; 11 positions agree with TRBD1. Trimming removed 0 bases from V and 4 bases from J; junction bases left unmatched: 6. The CDR3 sequence is 16 residues long. Germline CDR1 reads DFQATT; CDR2 reads SNEGSKA (reference sequence). CDR3 sequence (DNA): TGCAGTGCTAGAGATGTGGGACAGGGGGAGGCAGATACGCAGTATTTT. Amino acids: CSARDVGQGEADTQYF.

V and J are TRBV7-3 and TRBJ1-2, with 12 bases lining up with TRBD1. The trim removed 5 bases at V and 3 bases at J, leaving 7 bases unmatched. Per germline, CDR1 SGHTA and CDR2 FQGTGA. CDR3 size: 16 residues. This CDR3 is CASSLGTGGEDYGYTF. The DNA of the CDR3 is TGTGCCAGCAGCCTAGGGACAGGGGGCGAAGACTATGGCTACACCTTC.

This clonotype was recorded once. A clone one base away is much larger, so this may be a read error. The chain couples TRBV7-9 to TRBJ2-7; D remains ambiguous. The germline V gene has CDR1 SEHNR and CDR2 FQNEAQ (reference sequence). The CDR3 is 12 residues long. CDR3 residues: CASTPLLHEQSF. The CDR3 DNA is TGTGCCAGCACCCCCCTGTTGCATGAGCAGTCCTTC.

The sample holds many counts of this clonotype. The gene calls are TRBV24-1 and TRBJ1-1, with D tentatively TRBD1 (5 bases). V gave up 7 bases and J gave up 7 bases, with 15 bases separating them. CDR1 and CDR2 (germline): KGHDR, SFDVKD. The CDR3 spans 13 residues. The CDR3 bases are TGTGCCACCAGAGCAGGGTCCATCAATGAAGCTTTCTTT. This encodes CATRAGSINEAFF.

The V gene is TRBV7-3, the J gene TRBJ1-1, with 9 bases lining up with TRBD1. The V gene's germline CDR1 is SGHTA and CDR2 FQGTGA. V shed 3 bases and J 3 bases; nucleotides not matched to a gene: 20. The CDR3 is made up of 20 amino acids. As DNA, the CDR3 is TGTGCCAGCAGCTTTGATGATCTTAGGGACAGGGTTGGGGGGGACACTGAAGCTTTCTTT. Translation gives CASSFDDLRDRVGGDTEAFF.

The J gene is TRBJ1-5, the V gene TRBV19, with D tentatively TRBD1 (5 bases). This CDR3 comprises 15 residues. Germline CDR1 LNHDA, CDR2 SQIVND (reference sequence). V lost 10 bases to trimming and J lost 8 bases, with 24 bases between them. The CDR3 reads CATSLLRAQGKPQHF. CDR3 DNA: TGTGCCACCTCGCTTCTCAGGGCTCAAGGGAAGCCCCAGCATTTT.

This clonotype was seen a handful of times. The chain recombines TRBV20-1 with TRBJ1-2, with TRBD1 matching over 7 bases. CDR3 length: 12 residues. Looked up from germline, CDR1 is DFQATT and CDR2 is SNEGSKA (reference sequence). The CDR3 region has the DNA TGCATCTACCCGGGACAGAACTATGGCTACACCTTC. Its translation: CIYPGQNYGYTF.

As to this clonotype: At one end the junction does not follow the germline gene, possibly because of a read error. The rearrangement links TRBV7-9 to TRBJ2-5; possible D gene TRBD2, 5 bases. CDR1 SEHNR and CDR2 FQNEAQ come from the germline V gene (reference sequence). CDR3 length: 14 amino acids. In nucleotides, the CDR3 is TGTGCCAGCAGTCTCCCAAGCGGTAAAGAGGCCCAGTACTTC. Protein: CASSLPSGKEAQYF.

Comment on this clonotype: The junction does not match germline at one end; this may be a read error. This chain uses TRBV5-1 with TRBJ2-7; 7 nucleotides agree with TRBD1. The CDR3 consists of 14 residues. Germline V gene lookup returns CDR1 SGHRS and CDR2 YFSETQ. The CDR3 spells CASSLDRVNYEQYF. The CDR3 DNA sequence: TGTGCCAGCAGCCTTGACAGGGTAAACTACGAGCAGTACTTC.

The chain employs TRBV5-8 and TRBJ1-1; no clear D. The CDR3 length is 18 residues. V was trimmed by 0 bases and J by 1 base, leaving 19 bases between them. Per the germline V gene, CDR1 is SGHTS and CDR2 is YDEGEE. DNA for the CDR3: TGTGCCAGCAGCTTGGCCCTGGGAGTTATACGAACGAACACTGAAGCTTTCTTT. Amino acids: CASSLALGVIRTNTEAFF.

Written as DNA, the CDR3 is TGCAGAGGGATAACGACTCGCGAGCAGTACTTC. Translating it yields CRGITTREQYF. This rearrangement joins TRBV20-1 to TRBJ2-7; D is unclear. Germline CDR1 is DFQATT and CDR2 is SNEGSKA (reference sequence). The CDR3 loop spans 11 amino acids.

The chain is built from TRBV24-1 and TRBJ2-5, with D possibly called TRBD1 or TRBD2 (5 bases each). CDR1 and CDR2 from the germline V gene are KGHDR and SFDVKD. The length of the CDR3 is 16 residues. V shed 3 bases and J shed 3 bases, with 16 bases lying between them. The CDR3 is CATSDHRRGREETQYF. For the CDR3, the DNA is TGTGCCACCAGTGATCACCGCCGGGGACGGGAAGAGACCCAGTACTTC.

About this clonotype itself: This may be a read error: a much more frequent sequence differs by one nucleotide. The chain employs TRBV25-1 and TRBJ2-6, with 10 bases lining up with TRBD2. Germline V gene lookup returns CDR1 MGHDK and CDR2 SYGVNS. The V segment lost 4 bases and the J segment 2 bases; nucleotides outside the gene matches: 5. CDR3 length equals 17 residues. DNA of the CDR3: TGTGCCAGCAGTGGGGTTAGCGGGAGGCCTGGGGCCAACGTCCTGACTTTC. Its translation is CASSGVSGRPGANVLTF.

This clonotype was counted between two and nine times. J is TRBJ2-2 and V is TRBV5-4; 9 bases are shared with TRBD2. The CDR3 is 15 amino acids. The junction had 5 bases not matched to a gene; V was cut back by 2 bases and J by 6 bases. Germline loops: CDR1 SGHNT, CDR2 YYREEE (reference sequence). CDR3: CASSLAGGLAGELFF. The CDR3 nucleotides are TGTGCCAGCAGCTTAGCGGGAGGTCTCGCCGGGGAGCTGTTTTTT.

As to this clonotype: The junction departs from the called germline gene at one end, perhaps through a read error. This chain joins TRBV24-1 and TRBJ1-2, with 8 bases lining up with TRBD1. The CDR3 contains 18 residues. Germline CDR1 KGHDR, CDR2 SFDVKD. DNA for the CDR3: TGTGCCCCCAGTGGGGGGGGGGGGAGGACAGGGAGCTGCGATGGCCACACCTTC. It yields the protein CAPSGGGGRTGSCDGHTF.

The chain couples TRBV13 to TRBJ1-2, with 7 bases identical to TRBD1. Germline V gene sequence: CDR1 PRHDT, CDR2 FYEKMQ (reference sequence). The J segment lost 4 bases and the V segment lost 4 bases, leaving 9 bases of the junction unmatched. The CDR3 length is 15 residues. CDR3 amino acids: CASSSARGQVYGYTF. The CDR3, as DNA: TGTGCCAGCAGCTCCGCTCGCGGACAGGTCTATGGCTACACCTTC.

The chain links TRBV7-2 to TRBJ1-2; 7 bases map to TRBD1. V was clipped by 6 bases and J by 3 bases; unmatched bases: 4. The germline V gene has CDR1 SGHTA and CDR2 FQGNSA. CDR3 size: 13 residues. The CDR3 DNA reads TGTGCCAGCAGAGACGACAGGGACTATGGCTACACCTTC. Its protein product is CASRDDRDYGYTF.